This T cell receptor (beta chain) was sequenced in a study of cytomegalovirus exposure and HLA in healthy donors. PCR employed 60 Vbeta and 13 Jbeta primers. This table comes from immunoSEQ multiplex PCR, and its TCRdb copy is limited to in-frame clones, with some not included. Of around 100,000 clones listed, roughly 80% are singletons. Trimming removed 4 bases from V and 3 bases from J; junction bases left unmatched: 9. The CDR3 is 15 amino acids. Germline assignment: CDR1 SGHNT and CDR2 YYREEE (reference sequence). This chain links TRBV5-4 with TRBJ2-7, with 8 positions matching TRBD2. The TCR comes from a man aged 25 to 40 in good health and CMV-seropositive. The specimen was PBMCs. The chain's CDR3 is CASSPGLRGDYEQYF. The CDR3 nucleotides are TGTGCCAGCAGCCCCGGGCTGCGGGGGGACTACGAGCAGTACTTC.